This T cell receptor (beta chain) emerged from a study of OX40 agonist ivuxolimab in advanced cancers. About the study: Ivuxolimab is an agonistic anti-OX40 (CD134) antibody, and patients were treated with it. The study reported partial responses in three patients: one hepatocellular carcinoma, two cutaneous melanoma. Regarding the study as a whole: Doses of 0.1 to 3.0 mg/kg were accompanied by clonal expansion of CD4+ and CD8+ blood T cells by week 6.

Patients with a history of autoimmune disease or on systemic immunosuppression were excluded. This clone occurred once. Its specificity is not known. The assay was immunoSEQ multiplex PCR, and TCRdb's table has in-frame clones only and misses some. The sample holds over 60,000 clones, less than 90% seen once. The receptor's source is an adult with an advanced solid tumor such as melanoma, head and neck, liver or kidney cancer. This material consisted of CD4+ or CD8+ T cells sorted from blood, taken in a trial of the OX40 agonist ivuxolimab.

CDR3 in amino acids: CASSPTYQETQYF. The CDR3 DNA reads as TGTGCCAGCTCACCAACGTACCAAGAGACCCAGTACTTC. This chain connects TRBV18 to TRBJ2-5; D is undetermined. The CDR3 has 13 amino acids. Trimming removed 2 bases from V and 0 bases from J, with 4 bases in between. Germline loops: CDR1 KGHSH, CDR2 LQKENI.